These 18 T cell receptor beta chains were all obtained from the same sample, sequenced in a study of shared clonotypes between healthy human individuals. Using immunoSEQ multiplex PCR, the repertoire was profiled, and TCRdb retains in-frame clones only, with some absent. Here the sample spans approximately 1.4 million clones, roughly 98% being singletons. Specimen: naive CD4+ T cells sorted from blood. The subset: CD45RA+ positively selected. The receptors shown here come from a man aged 30 to 45 in good health.

CDR3 coding DNA: TGTGCCAGCCAAACAGGGGTTTCCTACGAGCAGTACTTC. This codes for CASQTGVSYEQYF. The chain employs TRBV2 and TRBJ2-7; 7 bases map to TRBD1. In germline, CDR1 is SNHLY, CDR2 FYNNEI. The trim removed 8 bases at V and 1 base at J, leaving 5 bases unmatched. The CDR3 is 13 amino acids.

The genes are TRBV19 and TRBJ2-7; 8 nucleotides align to TRBD1. The CDR3 is 15 amino acids. The germline V gene encodes CDR1 LNHDA and CDR2 SQIVND (reference sequence). The trim removed 5 bases at V and 2 bases at J, leaving 8 bases unmatched. The CDR3 sequence is CASSPTTGATYEQYF. In nucleotides, the CDR3 is TGTGCCAGTAGTCCGACGACAGGGGCAACCTACGAGCAGTACTTC.

The rearrangement uses TRBV5-4 and TRBJ2-1; tentatively, D is TRBD1 (7 bases). CDR3 length equals 16 residues. V gave up 4 bases and J gave up 0 bases, with 14 bases separating them. Germline values: CDR1 SGHNT, CDR2 YYREEE (reference sequence). This CDR3 reads CASSLTGDSSYNEQFF. The CDR3 coding sequence is TGTGCCAGCAGCCTCACAGGGGACTCCTCCTACAATGAGCAGTTCTTC.

V gene TRBV4-2 combines with J gene TRBJ2-7, with D possibly TRBD2 on 6 matching bases. Per germline, CDR1 LGHNA and CDR2 YNFKEQ. This CDR3 comprises 16 residues. Trimming stripped 0 bases from V and 6 bases from J, with 18 bases between. The CDR3 DNA sequence: TGTGCCAGCAGCCAAGAATCGGGCGGGGCGTCGGGCGAGCAGTACTTC. It translates to CASSQESGGASGEQYF.

The J gene is TRBJ2-1, the V gene TRBV18; 9 bases line up with TRBD1. Germline V lookup: CDR1 KGHSH, CDR2 LQKENI. V lost 2 bases and J lost 7; bases outside the gene matches: 6. This CDR3 is built from 15 residues. CDR3 sequence reads: CASSPSGQGMNEQFF. The CDR3 nucleotides are TGTGCCAGCTCACCAAGTGGACAGGGGATGAATGAGCAGTTCTTC. Full variable domain (remainder filled in from reference TRBV18 and TRBJ2-1): NAGVMQNPRHLVRRRGQEARLRCSPMKGHSHVYWYRQLPEEGLKFMVYLQKENIIDESGMPKERFSAEFPKEGPSILRIQQVVRGDSAAYFCASSPSGQGMNEQFFGPGTRLTVL.

The V gene is TRBV10-3, the J gene TRBJ2-1; 12 bases match TRBD2. Germline trimming cut 8 bases from V and 2 bases from J; bases unmatched to any gene: 16. This CDR3 is 19 amino acids long. The germline gives CDR1 ENHRY, CDR2 SYGVKD. CDR3: CAIGSPGTSGLRTYNEQFF. The CDR3 DNA follows: TGTGCCATCGGCTCGCCCGGGACTAGCGGGCTCCGAACCTACAATGAGCAGTTCTTC.

The chain recombines TRBV7-9 with TRBJ2-1, with 7 bases fitting TRBD2. CDR1 is SEHNR, CDR2 FQNEAQ, per germline (reference sequence). The V segment lost 6 bases and the J segment 2 bases; nucleotides outside the gene matches: 10. The CDR3 has 16 amino acids. The CDR3 spells CASSDTFGGTYNEQFF. The CDR3 DNA reads TGTGCCAGCAGTGACACTTTCGGGGGGACCTACAATGAGCAGTTCTTC.

The chain recombines TRBV5-1 with TRBJ2-1; D not resolved. The V gene's germline CDR1 is SGHRS and CDR2 YFSETQ. The V end was cut by 0 bases, the J end by 0 bases, with 7 bases between. CDR3 length: 15 amino acids. The CDR3 sequence: CASSLVPDSYNEQFF. CDR3 nucleotides: TGCGCCAGCAGCTTGGTGCCCGACTCCTACAATGAGCAGTTCTTC.

About this clone itself: At the DNA level, this CDR3 is encoded by other sequences in the same sample as well. The genes are TRBV14 and TRBJ1-3; D unresolved. Trimming took off 1 base at V and 3 bases at J, with 4 bases between the two ends. The V gene's germline CDR1 is SGHDN and CDR2 FVKESK. The CDR3 has 13 amino acids. CDR3 sequence: CASSQVIGNTIYF. As DNA, the CDR3 is TGTGCCAGCAGCCAAGTAATTGGAAACACCATATATTTT.

The CDR3 nucleotides read TGTGCCAGCAGAATTACAGGGTTCGGCTACGAGCAGTACTTC. It yields the protein CASRITGFGYEQYF. The chain recombines TRBV7-2 with TRBJ2-7; tentatively, D is TRBD1 (6 bases). Trimming shortened V by 6 bases and J by 3 bases, and 15 bases separated the two germline ends. Germline CDR1 and CDR2: SGHTA and FQGNSA. CDR3 length: 14 residues.

The rearrangement links TRBV6-6 to TRBJ2-3; the D gene is possibly TRBD2 (5 bases). Trimming removed 2 bases at V and 8 bases at J, with 8 bases between. Germline V lookup: CDR1 MNHNY, CDR2 SVGAGI (reference sequence). This CDR3 contains 12 residues. The CDR3: CASSYIEGTQYF. As DNA, the CDR3 is TGTGCCAGCAGTTACATAGAGGGTACGCAGTATTTT.

The genes are TRBV7-6 and TRBJ2-5; TRBD1 aligns across 7 bases. This CDR3 region has 14 residues. The junction had 4 bases not matched to a gene; V was cut back by 1 base and J by 5 bases. From germline, CDR1 is SGHVS and CDR2 FNYEAQ. DNA for the CDR3: TGTGCCAGCAGCTTAGGACAGGGCACGGAGACCCAGTACTTC. Translating it yields CASSLGQGTETQYF. Full variable domain (rest looked up from reference TRBV7-6 and TRBJ2-5): GAGVSQSPRYKVTKRGQDVALRCDPISGHVSLYWYRQALGQGPEFLTYFNYEAQQDKSGLPNDRFSAERPEGSISTLTIQRTEQRDSAMYRCASSLGQGTETQYFGPGTRLLVL.

The chain employs TRBV18 and TRBJ2-7, with D uncertain. Germline CDR1 reads KGHSH; CDR2 reads LQKENI. The CDR3 runs 15 residues. V was clipped by 2 bases and J by 6 bases, with 17 bases between them. The CDR3 DNA follows: TGTGCCAGCTCACCATATAGTGACGCTGGGTCCGAGCAGTACTTC. It translates to CASSPYSDAGSEQYF.

The chain has TRBV7-9 and TRBJ2-5; 8 nucleotides line up with TRBD1. Germline loops: CDR1 SEHNR, CDR2 FQNEAQ (reference sequence). V dropped 4 bases and J dropped 4; count of bases not matched to a gene: 8. This CDR3 spans 15 amino acids. Written as DNA, the CDR3 is TGTGCCAGCAGCTCTGGACAGGGTCGGGGAGAGACCCAGTACTTC. Its translation: CASSSGQGRGETQYF.

This chain connects TRBV5-4 to TRBJ2-5; TRBD1 matches 8 bases. This CDR3 contains 13 residues. J gave up 5 bases and V 4 bases, and 4 bases lay outside the gene matches. Germline CDR1 reads SGHNT; CDR2 reads YYREEE (reference sequence). CDR3 amino acids: CASSRTGWETQYF. CDR3 bases: TGTGCCAGCAGCCGGACAGGGTGGGAGACCCAGTACTTC.

Comment on this clone: Other DNA variants within this sample encode the same CDR3. The chain links TRBV7-9 to TRBJ2-3; perhaps TRBD2 as D (6 bases). V was pared by 4 bases and J by 0 bases, with 8 bases between. Germline assignment: CDR1 SEHNR and CDR2 FQNEAQ (reference sequence). The CDR3 has 14 residues. The CDR3, as DNA: TGTGCCAGCAGCTATAGCGGCAGCACAGATACGCAGTATTTT. The encoded protein is CASSYSGSTDTQYF.

This chain uses TRBV29-1 with TRBJ2-3; possibly TRBD2 for D (6 bases). The V and J ends lost 0 bases and 1 base respectively, with 11 bases between them. Germline CDR1 is SQVTM and CDR2 is ANQGSEA. The CDR3 has 15 residues. The CDR3 loop is CSVEEARRGTDTQYF. The CDR3 coding sequence is TGCAGCGTTGAAGAGGCTCGGAGGGGCACAGATACGCAGTATTTT.

V and J are TRBV2 and TRBJ2-1, with D uncertain. The CDR3 length is 14 residues. V lost 11 bases to trimming and J lost 0 bases, with 14 bases between them. Per germline, CDR1 SNHLY and CDR2 FYNNEI. DNA of the CDR3: TGTGCCGGCCAACTTCTGAGCTCCTACAATGAGCAGTTCTTC. Translation: CAGQLLSSYNEQFF. Looking up the rest from reference TRBV2 and TRBJ2-1 gives the full variable domain: EPEVTQTPSHQVTQMGQEVILRCVPISNHLYFYWYRQILGQKVEFLVSFYNNEISEKSEIFDDQFSVERPDGSNFTLKIRSTKLEDSAMYFCAGQLLSSYNEQFFGPGTRLTVL.